A selection of T cell receptor beta chains follows, all from one sample in a study of early T cells in non-severe SARS-CoV-2 infection. TCRdb fed the 5' RACE reads into MiXCR, producing one record per CDR3 protein. Among around 84,000 distinct CDR3 sequences listed, approximately 15% were seen once. The sequenced material came from whole blood. The receptors derive from an adult who was a healthcare worker with PCR-confirmed SARS-CoV-2 infection or an uninfected control (not recorded which). Each CDR3 is given with its conserved first and last residue. The D gene is left open where the match is weak. Size tells how often a clone was seen (once, few, many) or the class of an expanded clone, and some rows leave it out.

>TRBJ1-2|TRBV3-1|TRBD1|many
TGTGCCAGCAGCCTTAGTCCCGGTAGGACAGGGGTGCATGGCTACACCTTC
CASSLSPGRTGVHGYTF
>TRBJ2-4|TRBV5-1|TRBD1|-
TGCGCCAGCAGCCTTGACAGGGACATTCAGTACTTC
CASSLDRDIQYF
>TRBJ2-3|TRBV29-1|-|few
TGCAGCGCGTTGACCCCTGGGACAGATACGCAGTATTTT
CSALTPGTDTQYF
>TRBJ2-5|TRBV19|-|few
TGTGCCAGTAGTATATCCGGGGGTTCTATGATGGAGACCCAGTACTTC
CASSISGGSMMETQYF
>TRBJ1-3|TRBV20-1|-|few
TGCAGTGCTAGCTCTGGGAACGTGTTTGGCACTGGAAACACCATATATTTT
CSASSGNVFGTGNTIYF
>TRBJ2-1|TRBV29-1|-|-
TGCAGCGTTGTGGGAGACTCCTACAATGAGCAGTTCTTC
CSVVGDSYNEQFF
>TRBJ2-7|TRBV28|TRBD1|-
TGTGCCAGCGGGGACAGGTACGAGCAGTACTTC
CASGDRYEQYF
>TRBJ1-1|TRBV2|-|few
TGTGCCAGCAGGAGCTGGACTGAAGCTTTCTTT
CASRSWTEAFF
>TRBJ2-3|TRBV29-1|TRBD2|-
TGCAGCGTCGACATTAGCGGGGGCACAGATACGCAGTATTTT
CSVDISGGTDTQYF
>TRBJ2-3|TRBV29-1|-|-
TGCAGCGCCCTAGGGACGGAGAGCACAGATACGCAGTATTTT
CSALGTESTDTQYF
>TRBJ2-1|TRBV6-5|TRBD2|many
TGTGCCAGCAGTCCTGGACTAGCGGGAGTGGCGAGAGTAAACAATGAGCAGTTCTTC
CASSPGLAGVARVNNEQFF
>TRBJ2-3|TRBV19|-|-
TGTGCCAGTAGTATGGGAGCGGCTGTTAGCACAGATACGCAGTATTTT
CASSMGAAVSTDTQYF
>TRBJ2-7|TRBV6-2/TRBV6-3|-|-
TGTGCCAGCAGTTACTCGGGGGGACGAATCCGCGAGCAGTACTTC
CASSYSGGRIREQYF
>TRBJ2-1|TRBV2|-|few
TGTGCCAGTCAGGGACAAATTACCTACAATGAGCAGTTCTTC
CASQGQITYNEQFF
>TRBJ2-1|TRBV4-1|TRBD1|-
TGCGCCAGCAGCCAAGGGAACAGGGGCGATGAGCAGTTCTTC
CASSQGNRGDEQFF
>TRBJ2-1|TRBV3-1|-|-
TGTGCCAGCAGCCGTGAGGAATTTGAGCAGTTCTTC
CASSREEFEQFF
>TRBJ2-7|TRBV28|-|few
TGTGCCAGCAGTTTAAGGGACTCCTACGAGCAGTACTTC
CASSLRDSYEQYF
>TRBJ1-1|TRBV6-5|-|-
TGTGCCAGCATACAAATAACGGGGAACACTGAAGCTTTCTTT
CASIQITGNTEAFF
>TRBJ1-1|TRBV21-1|-|-
TGTGCCAGCAGCCCGGATTTAGGGCAGGCTGAAGCTTTCTTT
CASSPDLGQAEAFF
>TRBJ1-1|TRBV15|TRBD1|-
TGTGCCACCGGGGGACAGACGAACACTGAAGCTTTCTTT
CATGGQTNTEAFF
>TRBJ2-1|TRBV30|TRBD2|-
TGTGCCTGGAGTGTAGGAAAGGCTAGCGGGAGGGCCTGGCAGTTCTTC
CAWSVGKASGRAWQFF
>TRBJ2-6|TRBV20-1|-|-
TGCAGTGCTAGACTCCCAGGCCGACACTCTGGGGCCAACGTCCTGACTTTC
CSARLPGRHSGANVLTF
>TRBJ1-2|TRBV29-1|-|-
TGCAGCGTTGTGGGCGGCCTTTATGGCTACACCTTC
CSVVGGLYGYTF
>TRBJ2-2|TRBV12-3/TRBV12-4|TRBD2|few
TGTGCCAGCACCCCGGTCGGGAGGGCCCCCGGGGAGCTGTTTTTT
CASTPVGRAPGELFF
>TRBJ1-4|TRBV7-8|-|few
TGTGCCAGCAGGCCGGGCGATTCTGAAAAACTGTTTTTT
CASRPGDSEKLFF
>TRBJ2-2|TRBV19|TRBD1|-
TGTGCCAGTAGTATTGGGGACAGGGGGTCCGGGGAGCTGTTTTTT
CASSIGDRGSGELFF
>TRBJ2-5|TRBV11-2|TRBD2|-
TGTGCCAGCAGCTTTTGGTCTAGCGGGAGGATCGTAGAAGAGACCCAGTACTTC
CASSFWSSGRIVEETQYF